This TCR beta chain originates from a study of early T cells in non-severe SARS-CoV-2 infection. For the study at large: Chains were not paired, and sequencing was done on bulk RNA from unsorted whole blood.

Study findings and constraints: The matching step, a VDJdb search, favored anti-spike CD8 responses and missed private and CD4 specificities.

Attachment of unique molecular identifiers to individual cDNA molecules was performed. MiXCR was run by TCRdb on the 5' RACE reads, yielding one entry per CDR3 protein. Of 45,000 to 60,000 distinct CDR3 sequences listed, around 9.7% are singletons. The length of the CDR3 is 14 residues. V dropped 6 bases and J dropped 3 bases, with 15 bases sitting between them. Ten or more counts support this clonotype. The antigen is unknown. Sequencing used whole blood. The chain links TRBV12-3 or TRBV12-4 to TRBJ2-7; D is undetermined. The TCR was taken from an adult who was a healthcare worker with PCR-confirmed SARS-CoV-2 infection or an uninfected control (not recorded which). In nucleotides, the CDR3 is TGTGCCAGCAGATCGACGACATCTGACTACGAGCAGTACTTC. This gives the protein CASRSTTSDYEQYF.